This T cell receptor (beta chain) emerged from a study of blood T cell repertoires in COVID-19 (dated by TCRdb to about 2020). The study in broad terms: Collaborator samples came from the United States, Italy and Spain and covered acute and convalescent phases of COVID-19. Nearly every sample came with metadata listing a de-identified subject ID, COVID-19 status, age in years and sex. The repertoires were made available in a free public database intended to serve as a resource for research on the immune response to SARS-CoV-2. The material from the prospective study consisted of cDNA or gDNA derived from T cells, B-cell-depleted T cells, or PBMCs. Deeply sampled blood TCRbeta repertoires from subjects exposed to, actively infected with, or recovered from COVID-19 were included in the dataset. Where HLA class I and class II types were available, the types were taken from metadata supplied by the sample provider, not from assay-based typing. Samples came from the ongoing ImmuneRACE study (first 160 participants) plus 1,254 subjects from 6 global collaborators. What the study reported, not specific to this receptor: The quantity of clinical and demographic metadata differed by source and by participant and was supplied without curation.

The collaborating institutions used their own protocols to collect whole blood in K2EDTA tubes. For TCRbeta analysis, collaborators shipped samples as frozen whole blood, isolated PBMCs, or DNA extracted from either of those sample types. Worth noting for this clone: The clone's antigen remains unknown. Nothing much larger sits one base from this clone, and base qualities are not available.

The immunoSEQ Assay, a bias-controlled multiplex PCR, was used to amplify TCRbeta CDR3 regions from genomic DNA. Per the source publication's procedure: The number of nucleated cells in each sample was estimated from the amplification of reference gene primers within the assay. To quantify the absolute abundance of each unique TCRbeta CDR3 rearrangement, sequence reads were collapsed and filtered. For each sample, productive Simpson clonality was calculated as the square root of Simpson's diversity index across productive rearrangements. In its TCRdb copy, this immuneACCESS table keeps in-frame sequences only and misses some clones. Where compared with another copy, unresolved V genes explain less than half of these, and the others have no known cause. V, J and clone size were drawn from that table, and D and trimming were deduced from the DNA. For this sample the table gives 130,000 or so clones, of which more than 80% were detected only once. Of the sample, 4.3% is held by the ten largest clones.

This receptor was obtained from a human donor in a cohort sampled during active COVID-19. Sequences were obtained from peripheral blood.

CDR3 loop: CASSSGLAGSSSYNEQFF. The DNA is TGTGCCAGCAGCTCGGGACTAGCGGGTTCGAGCTCCTACAATGAGCAGTTCTTC. The chain is assembled from TRBV7-2 and TRBJ2-1, with TRBD2 identical over 12 junction bases. Germline trimming amounts to 4 bases on V and 0 bases on J, with 7 as the count of junction bases outside the gene matches. The germline V gene specifies SGHTA as CDR1 and FQGNSA as CDR2. There are 18 amino acids in the CDR3, from cysteine to phenylalanine inclusive. Of all the DNA, just the CDR3 is kept, 54 bases in frame from base 1.